This T cell receptor beta chain stems from a study of T-cell reconstitution after alpha-beta-depleted transplantation in children. Study findings and constraints: T-cell counts and diversity at one year post-transplant came mainly from newly produced T cells.

This clonotype was detected a few times. Its antigen is not identified. The library targeted TCRbeta and was prepared with unique molecular identifiers. TCRdb itself ran the PCR reads through MiXCR, one entry per CDR3 protein. The sample gives about 500,000 distinct CDR3 sequences, about an eighth of which show up once; roughly 15% is in the top ten. The CDR3 runs 16 residues. V shed 1 base and J shed 1 base, with 12 bases lying between them. Germline CDR1 and CDR2: LGHNA and YNFKEQ. The sample here was PBMCs, mostly from graft donor cells, taken 180 days after TCRalphabeta/CD19-depleted stem cell transplant. This receptor was identified in a female patient aged 2-10 years who had a stem cell transplant for aplastic anemia, so the T cells may come from the graft donor. The J gene is TRBJ2-3, the V gene TRBV4-2, with D uncertain. CDR3 sequence: CASSQGLSEGTDTQYF. The CDR3 region has the DNA TGTGCCAGCAGCCAAGGGCTTTCCGAGGGCACAGATACGCAGTATTTT.